This T cell receptor (beta chain) emerged from a study of PD-1 blockade in classical Hodgkin lymphoma (dated by TCRdb to the early 2020s). Study-level background: Nivolumab dosing was 3 mg/kg intravenously every 2 weeks, continuing until either disease progression or unacceptable toxicity. A peripheral blood immune signature of response to PD-1 blockade in classical Hodgkin lymphoma was defined using TCR beta sequencing and CyTOF. General findings and caveats noted by the study authors: Baseline TCR diversity was reported to be lower in newly diagnosed patients than in healthy donors and to be lower still in relapsed/refractory patients. Among trial patients, those achieving complete response had baseline diversity similar to that of newly diagnosed patients, while diversity was significantly lower in partial responders and progressors. A significant rise by C4D1 was seen in CD4+ but not CD8+ TCR diversity (p=0.0027 vs p=0.16), with the rise being most apparent in complete responders (p=0.02). The study was limited to a single clinical trial cohort, and causes of repertoire differences, possibly disease activity or prior therapy, remained undefined. Patients starting nivolumab less than 1 year after ASCT had lower diversity and were excluded from later analyses to avoid confounding by immune reconstitution.

Worth noting for this clone: The target of this receptor is not known. Base qualities are not at hand, and no much larger clone is one base apart.

Read against the paper, the sample's time point label means: cycle 4 day 1 (C4D1), after 6 weeks of nivolumab. Every trial patient had relapsed after autologous stem cell transplantation, and cohorts A, B and C differed in prior brentuximab vedotin exposure. The trial cohort comprised approximately 55 patients with relapsed/refractory classical Hodgkin lymphoma whose best overall responses were complete response, partial response or progressive disease. In the multi-cohort phase II CheckMate 205 trial, trial patients received single-agent nivolumab. An independent review committee assessed best overall response using the 2007 International Working Group response criteria. Trial PBMCs were collected immediately before nivolumab initiation (C1D1) and during therapy at cycle 2 day 1 and cycle 4 day 1. Peripheral blood was collected in 8 mL Vacutainer Cell Preparation Tubes, from which PBMCs were isolated by centrifugation and then cryopreserved.

Genomic DNA was extracted with the Qiagen DNeasy kit from unsorted PBMCs and from negatively selected CD4+ and CD8+ fractions. TCR beta CDR3 regions were subjected to amplification by immunoSEQ multiplex PCR with primers that anneal to V and J segments. A synthetic immune receptor repertoire was used to minimize amplification bias, and remaining bias was computationally removed after sequencing. In the source study's methods: Repertoire diversity was quantified as the Shannon entropy index using custom Python scripts. Unsorted, CD4+ and CD8+ repertoires were analyzed separately, except for combined analyses in which CD4+ and CD8+ sequences were merged in silico. Clonal expansion was defined as at least a 2-fold frequency increase after treatment relative to C1D1, with a pseudocount of 0.5 for undetected baseline clones. Singleton clones were defined as clones with 0 or 1 copy at C1D1, and non-singleton clones were defined as clones with 2 or more copies. Clones expanded in unsorted samples were assigned a CD4+, CD8+ or unknown annotation through matching of protein sequences in sorted samples from the same patient. Wilcoxon tests were applied to paired samples to test diversity changes from C1D1 to C4D1. TCRdb provides this immuneACCESS table in a form limited to in-frame rearrangements. Some clones are lacking; in checked studies, under half of them reflect an unresolved V gene, and why the rest are absent is not known. V and J calls plus clone size are reproduced from that table; the DNA served to infer D and trimming. The sample data list 90,000 to 110,000 clones, and roughly 87% of these were observed just once. The top ten constitute around a fifth of the sample.

From the cysteine through the phenylalanine, the CDR3 covers 13 amino acids. The entry retains the CDR3 DNA only, 39 bases that are in frame from base 1. Trimming costs V 1 base and J 8 bases, and their ends lie 8 bases apart. The germline V gene supplies CDR1 SGHNT and CDR2 YENEEA. This sample comprised peripheral blood mononuclear cells (PBMCs), obtained before the fourth cycle of nivolumab. This clonotype originated in a human donor with classical Hodgkin lymphoma. Recombination linked TRBV11-3 to TRBJ2-2; the D gene lacks a confident call. In nucleotide form, the sequence is TGTGCCAGCAGCTTAGTATTGGGTGGGGAGCTGTTTTTT. The resulting protein is CASSLVLGGELFF.